This TCR beta chain emerged from a study of T cell changes during pregnancy in multiple sclerosis. Here immunoSEQ multiplex PCR was the method, and the copy in TCRdb shows in-frame clones only, minus some. This table holds tens of thousands of clones, about 90% found once. The V gene end was trimmed by 0 bases and the J gene end by 9 bases; junction bases not matched to a gene: 10. This CDR3 contains 16 residues. CDR1 and CDR2 (germline): SGHRS, YFSETQ. This clone showed up just once. This sample comprised peripheral blood, obtained in the second trimester of pregnancy. The receptor was isolated from a female donor with multiple sclerosis, enrolled in a pregnancy study. V is TRBV5-1 and J is TRBJ2-2; 8 bases agree with TRBD2. The CDR3 DNA sequence: TGCGCCAGCAGCTTGGCCGGGACTAGTATGAGCCGGGAGCTGTTTTTT. Its protein product is CASSLAGTSMSRELFF.